The 15 T cell receptor beta chains listed next were all sequenced from one sample in a study of glioma-infiltrating T cells. The iRepertoire nested amplicon-rescue multiplex PCR amplified TCR alpha and beta CDR3s from RNA. Via MiXCR, TCRdb re-called the multiplex PCR reads, giving one row per CDR3 protein. The top ten hold about 11% of the sample, which has around 390,000 distinct CDR3 sequences, more than 35% seen once. Sequenced input: glioma tissue, nonneoplastic brain tissue, or PBMCs (not recorded which). These receptors were taken from a human donor with low-grade glioma or glioblastoma, undergoing nonglioma brain surgery, or in good health (not recorded which).

Details on this clonotype: Compared with germline, one end of the junction differs, possibly owing to a read error. This CDR3 is CVSSYLTGTGELFF. For the CDR3, the DNA is TGTGTCAGCAGTTACCTTACAGGGACCGGGGAGCTGTTTTTT. This chain joins TRBV6-5 and TRBJ2-2, with D possibly being TRBD1 (6 bases). The germline CDR1 and CDR2 sequences are MNHEY and SVGAGI. The CDR3 spans 14 residues.

The rearrangement joins TRBV27 to TRBJ1-6; TRBD1 might be the D (5 bases). The CDR3 has 17 amino acids. Trimming left V 2 bases short and J 9 bases short, with 20 bases between. The V gene's germline CDR1 is MNHEY and CDR2 SMNVEV (reference sequence). CDR3 nucleotides: TGTGCCAGCAGTTTAACCTCGCTCAGGGAGTATGTTTCACCCCTCCACTTT. Its translation: CASSLTSLREYVSPLHF.

This clonotype was recorded many times. V is TRBV27 and J is TRBJ2-1, with a possible D match to TRBD1 (6 bases). Between the trimmed V and J ends, which lost 6 bases and 3 bases, there was a span of 12 bases. The CDR3 is 14 residues long. CDR1 is MNHEY and CDR2 is SMNVEV in the germline V gene (reference sequence). CDR3 amino acids: CASSSGTSYNEQFF. For the CDR3, the DNA is TGTGCCAGCAGCTCCGGGACAAGCTACAATGAGCAGTTCTTC.

This clonotype was counted at least ten times. The V and J genes are TRBV27 and TRBJ1-2; D perhaps matches TRBD1 (5 bases). CDR1 and CDR2 from the germline V gene are MNHEY and SMNVEV (reference sequence). The V and J ends lost 8 bases and 6 bases respectively, with 22 bases between them. The CDR3 extends over 15 amino acids. The DNA for the CDR3 is TGTGCCAGCTACGATGGAGGAAGGGGCTTGCATGGCTACACCTTC. It codes for CASYDGGRGLHGYTF.

The J gene is TRBJ1-2, the V gene TRBV12-3 or TRBV12-4; perhaps TRBD1 as D (5 bases). This CDR3 is built from 13 residues. Trimming left V 9 bases short and J 4 bases short, with 15 bases between. CDR3 sequence: CARSLWTLYGYTF. The CDR3 region has the DNA TGTGCCAGGAGCCTTTGGACACTCTATGGCTACACCTTC.

This clonotype has only one observation. This may be a read error: a much more frequent sequence differs by one nucleotide. The rearrangement links TRBV27 to TRBJ2-7; 9 nucleotides match TRBD2. After removal of 7 bases from V and 5 bases from J, the junction contained 15 bases not matched to a gene. Germline assignment: CDR1 MNHEY and CDR2 SMNVEV (reference sequence). There are 16 residues in the CDR3. Written as DNA, the CDR3 is TGTGCCAGCACCCCGAAAGGGGCTAGCGGGACCCACGAGCAGTACTTC. This sequence encodes CASTPKGASGTHEQYF.

Details on this clonotype: A much larger clone lies a single base off, so this may be a read error. The V gene is TRBV6-2 or TRBV6-3, the J gene TRBJ2-3; no clear D gene. This CDR3 spans 14 amino acids. CDR1 MNHEY and CDR2 SVGEGT come from the germline V gene. The CDR3 sequence is CASSYAAFTDMQYF. The CDR3, as DNA: TGTGCCAGCAGTTACGCAGCTTTCACAGATATGCAGTATTTT.

The rearrangement joins TRBV29-1 to TRBJ2-5, with TRBD1 matching over 10 bases. CDR3 length: 15 amino acids. V shed 5 bases, J shed 2 bases, and the junction held 8 bases outside the gene matches. The V gene's germline CDR1 is SQVTM and CDR2 ANQGSEA. The chain's CDR3 is CSVRRDRGEQETQYF. The DNA of the CDR3 is TGCAGCGTTCGCAGGGACAGGGGCGAACAAGAGACCCAGTACTTC.

As for this clonotype: This is likely a read error, given that the CDR3 carries no conserved phenylalanine or tryptophan at its end. The chain is built from TRBV4-3 and TRBJ1-1; no clear D. V was shortened by 2 bases and J by 5 bases, with 9 bases between the two germline ends. CDR1 LGHNA and CDR2 YSLEER come from the germline V gene. This CDR3 spans 13 amino acids. The CDR3 reads CASSQYERTEAFL. Written as DNA, the CDR3 is TGCGCCAGCAGCCAATACGAGAGGACTGAAGCTTTCCTT.

On this clonotype itself: Germline is not matched at one junction end, which may reflect a read error. The CDR3 loop is CSARDSRPYNEQLF. The CDR3 DNA follows: TGCAGTGCTAGAGATAGTCGCCCTTACAATGAGCAGCTCTTC. The chain uses TRBV20-1 and TRBJ2-1; D remains unclear. The CDR3 sequence is 14 residues long. Per the germline V gene, CDR1 is DFQATT and CDR2 is SNEGSKA (reference sequence).

Notes on this clonotype: Since a much larger clone is just one base distant, this may be a read error. The V gene is TRBV28, the J gene TRBJ2-4; D is perhaps TRBD1 (5 bases). The CDR3 is 15 amino acids. Germline V gives CDR1 MDHEN, CDR2 SYDVKM. The CDR3 bases are TGTGCCAGCAGTTCCAGGGTAATAGCCAAAAACATTCAGTGCTTC. It yields the protein CASSSRVIAKNIQCF.

The sample holds a few counts of this clonotype. V is TRBV20-1 and J is TRBJ2-3, with a possible D match to TRBD2 (5 bases). V was pared by 6 bases and J by 3 bases, with 16 bases between. Per the germline V gene, CDR1 is DFQATT and CDR2 is SNEGSKA (reference sequence). The CDR3 is 14 residues long. The CDR3 sequence is CSASIDGGTDTQYF. Here the CDR3 DNA reads TGCAGTGCCAGCATAGATGGAGGAACAGATACGCAGTATTTT.

This sequence joins TRBV12-3 or TRBV12-4 and TRBJ1-1; 7 bases line up with TRBD1. The CDR3 extends over 15 amino acids. V lost 5 bases and J lost 0; bases outside the gene matches: 6. Written as DNA, the CDR3 is TGTGCCAGCAGTATTGGACAGGCTTTGAACACTGAAGCTTTCTTT. Translating it yields CASSIGQALNTEAFF.

The chain carries TRBV10-3 and TRBJ2-1; 8 nucleotides align to TRBD1. Germline CDR1 reads ENHRY; CDR2 reads SYGVKD. Trimming removed 10 bases from V and 8 bases from J; junction bases left unmatched: 10. The CDR3 contains 13 residues. The CDR3 bases are TGTGCCACCCGACAGGGGCCCAGGGATGAGCAGTTCTTC. Translating it yields CATRQGPRDEQFF.

This clonotype was seen many times. V usage is TRBV28 and J usage is TRBJ1-3; maybe TRBD1 (6 bases). Trimming took 2 bases from V and 1 from J, leaving 12 bases between them. The CDR3 loop spans 16 amino acids. Germline assignment: CDR1 MDHEN and CDR2 SYDVKM. CDR3 region: CASSLRRGPSGNTIYF. The CDR3 nucleotides are TGTGCCAGCAGTTTAAGGCGGGGGCCATCTGGAAACACCATATATTTT.